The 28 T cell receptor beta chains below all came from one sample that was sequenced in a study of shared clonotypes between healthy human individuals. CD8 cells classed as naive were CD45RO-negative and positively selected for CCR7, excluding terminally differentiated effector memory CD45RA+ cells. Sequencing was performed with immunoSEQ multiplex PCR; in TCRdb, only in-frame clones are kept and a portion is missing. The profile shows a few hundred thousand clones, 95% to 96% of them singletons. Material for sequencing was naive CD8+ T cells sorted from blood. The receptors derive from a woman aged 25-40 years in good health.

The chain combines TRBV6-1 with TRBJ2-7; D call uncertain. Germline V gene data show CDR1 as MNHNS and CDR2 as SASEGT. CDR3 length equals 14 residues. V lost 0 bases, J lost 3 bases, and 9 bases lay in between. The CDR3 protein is CASSEARFGYEQYF. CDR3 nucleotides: TGTGCCAGCAGTGAAGCCAGGTTCGGCTACGAGCAGTACTTC.

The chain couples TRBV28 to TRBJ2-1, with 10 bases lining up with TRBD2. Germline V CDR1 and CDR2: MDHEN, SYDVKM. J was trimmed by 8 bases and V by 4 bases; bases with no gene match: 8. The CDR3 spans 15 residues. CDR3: CASSSQREGRDEQFF. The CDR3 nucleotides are TGTGCCAGCAGTTCCCAGCGGGAGGGCCGGGATGAGCAGTTCTTC. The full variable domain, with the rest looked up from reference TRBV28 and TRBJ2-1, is DVKVTQSSRYLVKRTGEKVFLECVQDMDHENMFWYRQDPGLGLRLIYFSYDVKMKEKGDIPEGYSVSREKKERFSLILESASTNQTSMYLCASSSQREGRDEQFFGPGTRLTVL.

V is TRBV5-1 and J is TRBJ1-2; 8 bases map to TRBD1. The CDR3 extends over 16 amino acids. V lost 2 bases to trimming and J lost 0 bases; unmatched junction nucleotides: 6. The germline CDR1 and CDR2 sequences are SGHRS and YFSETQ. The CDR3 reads CASSFVGTGSNYGYTF. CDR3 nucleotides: TGCGCCAGCAGCTTTGTTGGGACAGGTTCTAACTATGGCTACACCTTC.

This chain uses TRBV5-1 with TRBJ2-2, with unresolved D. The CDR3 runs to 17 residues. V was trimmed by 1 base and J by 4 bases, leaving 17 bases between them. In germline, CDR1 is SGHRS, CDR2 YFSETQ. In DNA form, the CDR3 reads TGCGCCAGCAGCTTGCGACCCGGTTTTAGTCGCACCGGGGAGCTGTTTTTT. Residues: CASSLRPGFSRTGELFF.

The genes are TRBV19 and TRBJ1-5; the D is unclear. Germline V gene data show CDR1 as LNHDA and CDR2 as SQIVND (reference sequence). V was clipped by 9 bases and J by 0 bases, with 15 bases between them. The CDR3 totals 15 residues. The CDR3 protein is CASTPPVNSNQPQHF. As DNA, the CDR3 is TGTGCCAGCACGCCTCCAGTGAATAGCAATCAGCCCCAGCATTTT.

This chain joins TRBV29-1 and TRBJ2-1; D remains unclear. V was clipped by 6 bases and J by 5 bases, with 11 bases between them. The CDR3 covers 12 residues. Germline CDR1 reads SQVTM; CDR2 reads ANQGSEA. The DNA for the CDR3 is TGCAGCGTGGTCGAGCTTAACAATGAGCAGTTCTTC. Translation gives CSVVELNNEQFF.

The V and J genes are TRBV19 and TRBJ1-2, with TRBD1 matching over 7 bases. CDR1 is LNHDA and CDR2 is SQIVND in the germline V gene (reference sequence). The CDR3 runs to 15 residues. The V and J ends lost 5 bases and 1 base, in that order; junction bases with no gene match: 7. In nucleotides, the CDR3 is TGTGCCAGTAGTGCATCAAGGGACAGTAACTATGGCTACACCTTC. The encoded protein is CASSASRDSNYGYTF.

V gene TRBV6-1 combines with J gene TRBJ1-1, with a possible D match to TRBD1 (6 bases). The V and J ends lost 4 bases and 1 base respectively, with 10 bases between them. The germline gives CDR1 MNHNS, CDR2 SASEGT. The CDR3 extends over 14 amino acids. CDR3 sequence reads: CASSGQAENTEAFF. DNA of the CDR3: TGTGCCAGCAGTGGACAGGCCGAGAACACTGAAGCTTTCTTT.

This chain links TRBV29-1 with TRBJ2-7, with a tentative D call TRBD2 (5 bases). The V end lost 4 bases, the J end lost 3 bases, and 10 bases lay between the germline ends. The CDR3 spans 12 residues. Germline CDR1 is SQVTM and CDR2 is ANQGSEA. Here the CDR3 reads CSVGYGSYEQYF. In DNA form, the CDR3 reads TGCAGCGTTGGTTATGGGAGCTACGAGCAGTACTTC.

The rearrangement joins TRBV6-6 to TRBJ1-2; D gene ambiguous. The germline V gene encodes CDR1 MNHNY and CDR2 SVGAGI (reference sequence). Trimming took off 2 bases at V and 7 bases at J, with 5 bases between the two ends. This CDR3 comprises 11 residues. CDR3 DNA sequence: TGTGCCAGCAGTTACCTAGGTGGCTACACCTTC. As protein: CASSYLGGYTF.

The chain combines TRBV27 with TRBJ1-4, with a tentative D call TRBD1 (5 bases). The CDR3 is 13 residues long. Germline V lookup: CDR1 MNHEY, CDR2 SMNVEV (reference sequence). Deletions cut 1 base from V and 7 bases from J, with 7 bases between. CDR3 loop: CASSLWGGEKLFF. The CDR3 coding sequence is TGTGCCAGCAGTTTATGGGGGGGTGAAAAACTGTTTTTT. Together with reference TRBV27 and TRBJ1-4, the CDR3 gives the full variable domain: EAQVTQNPRYLITVTGKKLTVTCSQNMNHEYMSWYRQDPGLGLRQIYYSMNVEVTDKGDVPEGYKVSRKEKRNFPLILESPSPNQTSLYFCASSLWGGEKLFFGSGTQLSVL.

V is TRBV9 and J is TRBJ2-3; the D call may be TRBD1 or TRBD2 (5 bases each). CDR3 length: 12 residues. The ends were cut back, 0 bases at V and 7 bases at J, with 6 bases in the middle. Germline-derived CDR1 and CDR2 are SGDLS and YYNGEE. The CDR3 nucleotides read TGTGCCAGCAGCGTAGGGGGGAATACGCAGTATTTT. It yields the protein CASSVGGNTQYF.

CDR3 in DNA: TGTGCCAGAAGCTTGAACAGGGGTGAGCAGTACTTC. Translated: CARSLNRGEQYF. The chain combines TRBV5-3 with TRBJ2-7; 7 bases agree with TRBD1. TRBV5-3 has ORF status, its function being uncertain. The trim removed 1 base at V and 7 bases at J, leaving 2 bases unmatched. The CDR3 runs to 12 residues.

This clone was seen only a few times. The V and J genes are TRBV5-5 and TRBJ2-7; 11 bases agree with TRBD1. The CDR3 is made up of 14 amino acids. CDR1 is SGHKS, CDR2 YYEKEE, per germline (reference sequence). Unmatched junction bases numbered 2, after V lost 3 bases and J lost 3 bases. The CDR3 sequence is CASSWGTGGYEQYF. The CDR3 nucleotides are TGTGCCAGCAGCTGGGGGACAGGGGGCTACGAGCAGTACTTC.

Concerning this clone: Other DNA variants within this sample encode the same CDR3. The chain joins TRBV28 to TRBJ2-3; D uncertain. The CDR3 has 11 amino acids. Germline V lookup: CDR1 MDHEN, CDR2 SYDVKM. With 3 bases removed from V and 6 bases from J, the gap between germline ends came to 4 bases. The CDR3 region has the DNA TGTGCCAGCAGTTTCTCCGATACGCAGTATTTT. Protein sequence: CASSFSDTQYF.

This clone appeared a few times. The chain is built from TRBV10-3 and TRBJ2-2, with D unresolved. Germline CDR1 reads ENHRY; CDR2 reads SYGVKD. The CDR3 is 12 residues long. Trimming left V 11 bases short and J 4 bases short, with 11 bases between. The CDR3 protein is CAVGIGTGELFF. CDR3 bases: TGTGCCGTTGGAATTGGCACCGGGGAGCTGTTTTTT.

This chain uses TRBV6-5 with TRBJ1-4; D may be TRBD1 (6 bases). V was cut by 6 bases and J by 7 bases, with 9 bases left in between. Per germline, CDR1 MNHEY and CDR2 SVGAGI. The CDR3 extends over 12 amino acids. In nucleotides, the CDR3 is TGTGCCAGCAGAGGGGGTATTGAAAAACTGTTTTTT. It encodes CASRGGIEKLFF.

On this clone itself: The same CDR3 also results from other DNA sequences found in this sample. CDR3 protein: CASSLFGGGNQPQHF. The CDR3, as DNA: TGTGCCAGCAGTCTCTTCGGGGGAGGGAATCAGCCCCAGCATTTT. The rearrangement links TRBV27 to TRBJ1-5, with D possibly TRBD1 on 5 matching bases. CDR1 and CDR2 (germline): MNHEY, SMNVEV (reference sequence). The CDR3 contains 15 residues. V lost 5 bases and J 4 bases, leaving 15 bases between the germline ends.

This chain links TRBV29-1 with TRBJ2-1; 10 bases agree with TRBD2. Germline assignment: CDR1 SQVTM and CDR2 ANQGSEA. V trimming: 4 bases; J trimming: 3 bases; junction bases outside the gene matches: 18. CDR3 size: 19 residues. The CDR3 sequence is CSVGHRVVSGRRVYNEQFF. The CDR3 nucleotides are TGCAGCGTTGGCCACCGGGTGGTTAGCGGGAGGAGGGTCTACAATGAGCAGTTCTTC.

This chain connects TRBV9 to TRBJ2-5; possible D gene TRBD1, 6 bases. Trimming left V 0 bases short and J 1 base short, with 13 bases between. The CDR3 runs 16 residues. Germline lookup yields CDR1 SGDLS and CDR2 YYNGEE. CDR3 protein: CASSVEGGNPQETQYF. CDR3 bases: TGTGCCAGCAGCGTAGAAGGGGGAAATCCCCAAGAGACCCAGTACTTC.

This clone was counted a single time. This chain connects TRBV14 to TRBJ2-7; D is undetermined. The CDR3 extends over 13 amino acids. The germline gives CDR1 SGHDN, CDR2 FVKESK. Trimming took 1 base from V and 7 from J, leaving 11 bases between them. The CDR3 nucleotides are TGTGCCAGCAGCCAAGGGGAAAACTGGGAGCAGTACTTC. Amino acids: CASSQGENWEQYF. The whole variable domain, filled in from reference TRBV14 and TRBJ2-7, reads EAGVTQFPSHSVIEKGQTVTLRCDPISGHDNLYWYRRVMGKEIKFLLHFVKESKQDESGMPNNRFLAERTGGTYSTLKVQPAELEDSGVYFCASSQGENWEQYFGPGTRLTVT.

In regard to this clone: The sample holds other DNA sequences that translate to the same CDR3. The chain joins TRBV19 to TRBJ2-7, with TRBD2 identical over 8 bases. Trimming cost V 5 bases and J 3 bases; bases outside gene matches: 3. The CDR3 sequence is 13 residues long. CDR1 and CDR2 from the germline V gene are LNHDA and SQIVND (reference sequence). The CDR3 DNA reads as TGTGCCAGTAGTTCGGCGGGAGGCTACGAGCAGTACTTC. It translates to CASSSAGGYEQYF.

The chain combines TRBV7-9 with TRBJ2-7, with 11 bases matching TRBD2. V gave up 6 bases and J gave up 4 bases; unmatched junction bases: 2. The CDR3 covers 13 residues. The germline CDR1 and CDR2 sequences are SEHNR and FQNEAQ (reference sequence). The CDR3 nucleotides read TGTGCCAGCAGGGCTAGCGGGAGGTACGAGCAGTACTTC. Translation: CASRASGRYEQYF.

This chain's CDR3 is CASSEEGGWRETQYF. CDR3 in DNA: TGTGCCAGCAGTGAAGAAGGGGGCTGGCGAGAGACCCAGTACTTC. This chain uses TRBV2 with TRBJ2-5; 7 bases are a match to TRBD1. CDR3 size: 15 residues. Per germline, CDR1 SNHLY and CDR2 FYNNEI. Losses at the gene ends were 1 base for V and 4 bases for J; bases not matched to a gene: 6.

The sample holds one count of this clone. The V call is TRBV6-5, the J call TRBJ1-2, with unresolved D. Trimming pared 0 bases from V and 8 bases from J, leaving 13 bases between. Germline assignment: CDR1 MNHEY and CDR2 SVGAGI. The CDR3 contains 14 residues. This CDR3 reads CASSYSVRGSGYTF. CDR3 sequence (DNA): TGTGCCAGCAGTTACTCGGTTCGGGGATCCGGCTACACCTTC.

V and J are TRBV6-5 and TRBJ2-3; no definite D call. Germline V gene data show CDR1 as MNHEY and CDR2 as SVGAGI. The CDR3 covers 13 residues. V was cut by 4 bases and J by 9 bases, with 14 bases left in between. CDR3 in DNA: TGTGCCAGCAGTTCGGACCCTTTGAAAACGCAGTATTTT. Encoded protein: CASSSDPLKTQYF.

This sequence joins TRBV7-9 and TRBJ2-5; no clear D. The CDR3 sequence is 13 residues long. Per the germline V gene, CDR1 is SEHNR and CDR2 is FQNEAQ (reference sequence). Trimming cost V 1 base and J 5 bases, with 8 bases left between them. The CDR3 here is CASSLVAKETQYF. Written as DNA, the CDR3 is TGTGCCAGCAGCTTAGTTGCGAAGGAGACCCAGTACTTC. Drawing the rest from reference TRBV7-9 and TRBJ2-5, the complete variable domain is DTGVSQNPRHKITKRGQNVTFRCDPISEHNRLYWYRQTLGQGPEFLTYFQNEAQLEKSRLLSDRFSAERPKGSFSTLEIQRTEQGDSAMYLCASSLVAKETQYFGPGTRLLVL.

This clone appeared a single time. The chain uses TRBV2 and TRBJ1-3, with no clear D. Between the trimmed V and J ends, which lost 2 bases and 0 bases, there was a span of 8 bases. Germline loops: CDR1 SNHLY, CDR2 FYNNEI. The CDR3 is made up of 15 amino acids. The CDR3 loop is CASSEQAASGNTIYF. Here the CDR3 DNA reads TGTGCCAGCAGTGAACAGGCAGCCTCTGGAAACACCATATATTTT.